Listed below are T cell receptor beta chains from one sample, sequenced in a study of OX40 agonist ivuxolimab in advanced cancers. Some clones are missing from TCRdb's copy, which holds only in-frame ones; the method was immunoSEQ multiplex PCR. The repertoire holds around 66,000 clones, with about 80% as singletons. Sequenced here: CD4+ or CD8+ T cells sorted from blood, sampled in a trial of the OX40 agonist ivuxolimab. Receptors were obtained from an adult with an advanced solid tumor such as melanoma, head and neck, liver or kidney cancer. The CDR3 runs from the conserved cysteine through the conserved F or W. D genes are given only for firm matches. Not every row has a clone size; where given, it reads once, few, many or a size class.

>-|TRBJ1-2|13|TRBV28|-
TGTGCCAGCAGGGGGGGCAGTCGCTATGGCTACACCTTC
CASRGGSRYGYTF
>TRBD1|TRBJ2-1|14|TRBV19|-
TGTGCCAGTAAAGCATGGACAGGGAACAATGAGCAGTTCTTC
CASKAWTGNNEQFF
>-|TRBJ2-5|14|TRBV12-5|-
TGTGCTAGTGGCCAGAGTGGGACCCAAGAGACCCAGTACTTC
CASGQSGTQETQYF
>-|TRBJ2-5|16|TRBV5-8|-
TGTGCCAGCAGCCCAAGTACGCGGGGCCTCCAAGAGACCCAGTACTTC
CASSPSTRGLQETQYF
>TRBD1|TRBJ1-1|17|TRBV7-3|-
TGTGCCAGCAGCTTAAAAGGGGGGACAGGGTTGGACACTGAAGCTTTCTTT
CASSLKGGTGLDTEAFF
>-|TRBJ1-4|14|TRBV5-1|-
TGCGCCAGCAGCTTGGGTTATTTAGGAGAAAAACTGTTTTTT
CASSLGYLGEKLFF
>TRBD1|TRBJ2-1|15|TRBV5-4|-
TGTGCCAGCAGCTTGGTGGTACAGGGGTTGAATGAGCAGTTCTTC
CASSLVVQGLNEQFF
>-|TRBJ1-2|15|TRBV19|-
TGTGCCAGTGCCCCCCCGACGGGGGCTGGTGTTGGCTACACCTTC
CASAPPTGAGVGYTF
>TRBD1|TRBJ1-1|15|TRBV2|-
TGTGCCAGCAGTTATGACAGGGCTACTCCCACTGAAGCTTTCTTT
CASSYDRATPTEAFF
>-|TRBJ2-2|14|TRBV6-6|-
TGTGCCAGCAGTTACGTAGGGTACACCGGGGAGCTGTTTTTT
CASSYVGYTGELFF
>-|TRBJ2-2|11|TRBV28|-
TGTGCCAGCAGTTACTATGGGGAGCTGTTTTTT
CASSYYGELFF
>TRBD1|TRBJ2-3|16|TRBV19|-
TGTGCCAGTACCTCCCTGACAGGGGGGGGCACAGATACGCAGTATTTT
CASTSLTGGGTDTQYF
>-|TRBJ1-1|14|TRBV14|-
TGTGCCAGCAGCCTCCGGGCTGGGAGCACTGAAGCTTTCTTT
CASSLRAGSTEAFF
>-|TRBJ1-1|14|TRBV27|-
TGTGCCAGCAGTCCTTCCGGGGGGTCCACTGAAGCTTTCTTT
CASSPSGGSTEAFF
>-|TRBJ1-1|12|TRBV6-5|-
TGTGCCAGCAGTTACCTCCCCGGTGAAGCTTTCTTT
CASSYLPGEAFF
>-|TRBJ1-2|12|TRBV6-1|-
TGTGCCAGCGTTGAACAGTGGTATGGCTACACCTTC
CASVEQWYGYTF
>-|TRBJ1-2|13|TRBV6-5|-
TGTGCCAGCACAAACTGGGGGGTGTATGGCTACACCTTC
CASTNWGVYGYTF
>-|TRBJ1-2|13|TRBV2|-
TGTGCCAGCAGCACCGACCGAAACTATGGCTACACCTTC
CASSTDRNYGYTF
>-|TRBJ1-3|22|TRBV5-1|-
TGCGCCAGCAGCTTGTTACCCCTCACCGGCCGTCCTTGGGCAGAAGCTGGAAACACCATATATTTT
CASSLLPLTGRPWAEAGNTIYF
>TRBD1|TRBJ1-1|15|TRBV5-1|-
TGCGCCAGCAGCTTCCAGGGGGCAGAGAACACTGAAGCTTTCTTT
CASSFQGAENTEAFF
>-|TRBJ2-3|17|TRBV4-3|-
TGCGCCAGCAGCCAAGATCCGGTAGTCTCCCGGACAGATACGCAGTATTTT
CASSQDPVVSRTDTQYF
>-|TRBJ1-6|14|TRBV5-6|-
TGTGCCAGCAGCTTGTCGAGTGCTAGGTCACCCCTCCACTTT
CASSLSSARSPLHF
>-|TRBJ1-5|16|TRBV7-2|-
TGTGCCAGCAGCTTAGCCTCGAGTATAAGCAATCAGCCCCAGCATTTT
CASSLASSISNQPQHF
>-|TRBJ2-2|14|TRBV7-6|once
TGTGCCAGCACCCCCACGCGGGGTACCGGGGAGCTGTTTTTT
CASTPTRGTGELFF
>-|TRBJ2-3|19|TRBV9|-
TGTGCCAGCAGCGTAGAACGGCAGGGGTCCTTGTTGCGCACAGATACGCAGTATTTT
CASSVERQGSLLRTDTQYF